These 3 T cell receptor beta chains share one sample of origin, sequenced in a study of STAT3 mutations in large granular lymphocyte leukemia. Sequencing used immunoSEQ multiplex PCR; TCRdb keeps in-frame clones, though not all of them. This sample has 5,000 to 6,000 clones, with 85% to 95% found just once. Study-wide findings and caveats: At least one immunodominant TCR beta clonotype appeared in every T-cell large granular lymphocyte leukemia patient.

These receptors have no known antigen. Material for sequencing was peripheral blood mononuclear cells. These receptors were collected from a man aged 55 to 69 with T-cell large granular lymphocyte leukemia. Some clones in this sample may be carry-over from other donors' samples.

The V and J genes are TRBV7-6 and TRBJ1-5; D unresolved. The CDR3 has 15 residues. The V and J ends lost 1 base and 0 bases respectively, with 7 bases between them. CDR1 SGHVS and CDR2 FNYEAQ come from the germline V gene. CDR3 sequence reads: CASSLDGYSNQPQHF. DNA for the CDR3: TGTGCCAGCAGCTTAGACGGGTATAGCAATCAGCCCCAGCATTTT.

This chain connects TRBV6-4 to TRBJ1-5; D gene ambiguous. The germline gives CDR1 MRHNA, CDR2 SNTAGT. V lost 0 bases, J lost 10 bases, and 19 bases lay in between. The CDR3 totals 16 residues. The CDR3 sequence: CASSDSKRSCFNPQHF. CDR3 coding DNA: TGTGCCAGCAGTGACTCGAAACGGAGTTGCTTTAATCCCCAGCATTTT.

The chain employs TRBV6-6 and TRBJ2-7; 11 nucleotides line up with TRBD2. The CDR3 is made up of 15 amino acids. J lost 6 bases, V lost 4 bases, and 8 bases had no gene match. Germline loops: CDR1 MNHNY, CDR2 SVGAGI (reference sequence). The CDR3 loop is CASSSLAGGEGEQYF. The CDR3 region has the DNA TGTGCCAGCAGTTCCTTAGCGGGAGGGGAAGGCGAGCAGTACTTC.